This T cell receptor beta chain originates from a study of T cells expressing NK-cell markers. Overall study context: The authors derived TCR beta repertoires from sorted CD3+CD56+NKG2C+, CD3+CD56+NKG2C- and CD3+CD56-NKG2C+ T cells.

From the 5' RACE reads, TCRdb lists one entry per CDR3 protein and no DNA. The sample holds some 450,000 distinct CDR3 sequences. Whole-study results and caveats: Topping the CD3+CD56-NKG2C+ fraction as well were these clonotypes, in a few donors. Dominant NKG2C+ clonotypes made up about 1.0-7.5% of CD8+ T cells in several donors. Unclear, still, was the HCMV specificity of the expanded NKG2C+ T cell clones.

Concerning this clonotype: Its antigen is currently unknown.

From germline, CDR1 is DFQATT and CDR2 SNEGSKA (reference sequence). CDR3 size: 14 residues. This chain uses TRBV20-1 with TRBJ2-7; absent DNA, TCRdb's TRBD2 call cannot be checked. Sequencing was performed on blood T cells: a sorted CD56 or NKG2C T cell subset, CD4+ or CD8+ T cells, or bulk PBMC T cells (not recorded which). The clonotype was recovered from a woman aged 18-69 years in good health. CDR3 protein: CSARYSGSSYEQYF.